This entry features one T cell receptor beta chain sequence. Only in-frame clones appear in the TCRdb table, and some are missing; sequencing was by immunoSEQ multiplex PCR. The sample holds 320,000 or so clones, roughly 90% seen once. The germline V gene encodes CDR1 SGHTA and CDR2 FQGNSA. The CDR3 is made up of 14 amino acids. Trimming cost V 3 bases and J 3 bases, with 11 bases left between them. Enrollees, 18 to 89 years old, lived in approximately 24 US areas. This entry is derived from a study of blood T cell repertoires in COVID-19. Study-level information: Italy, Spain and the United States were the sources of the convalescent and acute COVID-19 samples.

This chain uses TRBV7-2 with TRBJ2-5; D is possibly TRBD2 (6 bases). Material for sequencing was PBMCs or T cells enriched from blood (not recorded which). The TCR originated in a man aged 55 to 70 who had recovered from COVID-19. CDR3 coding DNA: TGTGCCAGCAGCTTTAATGGAGGGGAAGAGACCCAGTACTTC. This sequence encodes CASSFNGGEETQYF.